These T cell receptor beta chains were read from a single sample in a study of T cells after yellow fever vaccination. MiXCR was run by TCRdb on the 5' RACE reads, yielding one entry per CDR3 protein. The repertoire includes 300,000 to 350,000 distinct CDR3 sequences, about 10% of them detected once, and about 3.5% sits in the top ten. This specimen consisted of CD4+ T cells sorted from PBMCs, obtained 45 days after the yellow fever booster vaccination. These receptors all come from a young man who received the YFV17D yellow fever vaccine. Each CDR3 is given with its conserved first and last residue. A D gene is named only where the DNA matches it firmly. Part of the rows lack a size; the others show once, few, many or a class for expanded clones.

V	size	D	J	CDR3	DNA
TRBV6-5	few	NA	TRBJ1-5	CASSYSSQPNQPQHF	TGTGCCAGCAGTTACTCGAGTCAGCCAAATCAGCCCCAGCATTTT
TRBV20-1	NA	NA	TRBJ2-2	CSARDTGELFF	TGCAGTGCTAGGGATACCGGGGAGCTGTTTTTT
TRBV25-1	NA	TRBD1	TRBJ1-1	CASSETGVMAGNTEAFF	TGTGCCAGCAGTGAGACAGGGGTGATGGCTGGGAACACTGAAGCTTTCTTT
TRBV28	few	NA	TRBJ2-3	CASSPVVYTQYF	TGTGCCAGCTCCCCCGTAGTTTATACGCAGTATTTT
TRBV6-5	NA	TRBD1	TRBJ1-5	CASRVTGAGYSNQPQHF	TGTGCCAGCAGGGTCACAGGGGCGGGCTATAGCAATCAGCCCCAGCATTTT
TRBV12-3/TRBV12-4	many	NA	TRBJ1-2	CASGQNYGYTF	TGTGCCAGCGGACAGAACTATGGCTACACCTTC
TRBV27	NA	NA	TRBJ2-2	CASSPTRIGELFF	TGTGCCAGCAGTCCGACTCGCATCGGGGAGCTGTTTTTT
TRBV7-9	many	NA	TRBJ2-1	CASSLLSGANEQFF	TGTGCCAGCAGCTTATTATCAGGGGCCAATGAGCAGTTCTTC
TRBV4-2	few	TRBD1	TRBJ1-2	CASSQGDSQAPGYTF	TGTGCCAGCAGCCAAGGGGACAGTCAAGCCCCTGGCTACACCTTC
TRBV7-9	many	TRBD1	TRBJ1-1	CASSGVDRDGTEAFF	TGTGCCAGCAGCGGGGTGGACAGGGACGGAACTGAAGCTTTCTTT
TRBV12-3/TRBV12-4	many	NA	TRBJ1-6	CASSPPFSPLHF	TGTGCCAGCAGTCCCCCCTTTTCACCCCTCCACTTT
TRBV12-3/TRBV12-4	NA	NA	TRBJ2-7	CASSPTGTSSYEQYF	TGTGCCAGCAGTCCGACGGGGACATCTTCCTACGAGCAGTACTTC
TRBV27	NA	TRBD2	TRBJ2-1	CASSLYSVGGGSYEQFF	TGTGCCAGCAGTTTATATTCAGTCGGGGGGGGCTCGTATGAGCAGTTCTTC
TRBV14	NA	NA	TRBJ2-6	CASSRNIGGSGANVLTF	TGTGCCAGCAGCCGCAATATAGGCGGCTCTGGGGCCAACGTCCTGACTTTC
TRBV19	few	NA	TRBJ2-2	CASSMNTGELFF	TGTGCCAGTAGTATGAACACCGGGGAGCTGTTTTTT
TRBV20-1	NA	TRBD1	TRBJ2-3	CSATGQGVLTDTQYF	TGCAGTGCTACTGGACAGGGGGTCTTAACAGATACGCAGTATTTT